These 25 T cell receptor beta chains were sequenced from one sample in a study of T-cell reconstitution after alpha-beta-depleted transplantation in children. A library of TCRbeta sequences, prepared with unique molecular identifiers, was generated. TCRdb called the PCR reads again in MiXCR, with one record for every CDR3 protein. The table includes 250,000 to 300,000 distinct CDR3 sequences, around a tenth detected once. The input for sequencing was PBMCs, taken before TCRalphabeta/CD19-depleted stem cell transplant. Receptors were obtained from a boy under two years old with acute myeloid leukemia, due to receive a stem cell transplant.

A word on this clonotype: The junction and the germline gene differ at one end; a read error may be behind it. This chain links TRBV5-6 with TRBJ2-3; either TRBD1 or TRBD2 may supply D (7 bases each). The CDR3 runs to 16 residues. Germline CDR1 SGHDT, CDR2 YYEEEE. The CDR3 nucleotides are TGTGCCAGCACCTTGGCCGACAGGGAGGGAATAGATACGCAGTATTTT. Residues: CASTLADREGIDTQYF.

In this sample, this clonotype turned up a few times. The J gene is TRBJ2-2, the V gene TRBV12-3 or TRBV12-4; 7 bases agree with TRBD2. J was trimmed by 3 bases and V by 6 bases; bases with no gene match: 4. This CDR3 region has 14 residues. The CDR3 protein is CASSPTSDTGELFF. CDR3 sequence (DNA): TGTGCCAGCAGCCCAACTAGCGACACCGGGGAGCTGTTTTTT.

The table lists this clonotype with a few counts. The chain combines TRBV28 with TRBJ2-2; 8 positions match TRBD1. The CDR3 covers 16 residues. J was trimmed by 5 bases and V by 3 bases; bases with no gene match: 8. Germline V gene lookup returns CDR1 MDHEN and CDR2 SYDVKM. CDR3 loop: CASSFPRDRRTGELFF. As DNA, the CDR3 is TGTGCCAGCAGTTTCCCCCGGGACAGGAGAACCGGGGAGCTGTTTTTT.

This clonotype was seen many times. V is TRBV5-1 and J is TRBJ2-3; 10 bases are a match to TRBD1. V shed 3 bases and J 3 bases; nucleotides not matched to a gene: 4. The CDR3 is 15 amino acids. The V gene's germline CDR1 is SGHRS and CDR2 YFSETQ. The CDR3: CASSSRDRGTDTQYF. The CDR3 nucleotides read TGCGCCAGCAGCTCCCGGGACAGGGGAACAGATACGCAGTATTTT.

This clonotype was found a few times. The rearrangement joins TRBV19 to TRBJ2-2; TRBD1 matches 10 bases. This CDR3 contains 14 residues. From germline, CDR1 is LNHDA and CDR2 SQIVND (reference sequence). J was trimmed by 4 bases and V by 8 bases; bases with no gene match: 4. The CDR3 bases are TGTGCCAGTGGCCGGGACAGGGGCACCGGGGAGCTGTTTTTT. Protein sequence: CASGRDRGTGELFF.

This clonotype was recorded many times. The V and J genes are TRBV28 and TRBJ1-1, with D possibly being TRBD1 (6 bases). With 3 bases removed from V and 4 bases from J, the gap between germline ends came to 12 bases. Germline V gene data show CDR1 as MDHEN and CDR2 as SYDVKM. The CDR3 runs 14 residues. The CDR3 bases are TGTGCCAGCAGTTTCGGGGGAGGGGGCACTGAAGCTTTCTTT. Translating gives CASSFGGGGTEAFF.

As to this clonotype: A much more abundant neighbour one base away suggests this may be a read error. V usage is TRBV2 and J usage is TRBJ2-1; D gene ambiguous. The V end lost 6 bases, the J end lost 0 bases, and 9 bases lay between the germline ends. CDR3 length equals 14 residues. The germline CDR1 and CDR2 sequences are SNHLY and FYNNEI. CDR3 sequence: CASRDPSSYNEQFF. CDR3 bases: TGTGCCAGCAGGGACCCGAGCTCCTACAATGAGCAGTTCTTC.

In this sample, this clonotype turned up many times. A junction boundary mismatches the germline segment, possibly from a read error. The chain links TRBV7-7 to TRBJ2-3, with TRBD2 matching 12 bases. The CDR3 contains 15 residues. Germline V gene data show CDR1 as SSHAT and CDR2 as FNYEAQ (reference sequence). The CDR3 nucleotides are TGTGCTAGCAGCCCCGGGACTAGCGGGCCAGATACGCAGTATTTT. Residues: CASSPGTSGPDTQYF.

The rearrangement joins TRBV7-9 to TRBJ2-1, with 9 bases fitting TRBD1. CDR3 length: 16 amino acids. The J segment lost 2 bases and the V segment lost 0 bases, leaving 2 bases of the junction unmatched. CDR1 and CDR2 from the germline V gene are SEHNR and FQNEAQ (reference sequence). CDR3: CASSLATGGTYNEQFF. CDR3 nucleotides: TGTGCCAGCAGCTTAGCGACAGGGGGAACCTACAATGAGCAGTTCTTC.

This clonotype was counted a few times. The chain combines TRBV3-1 with TRBJ2-3; 7 bases are a match to TRBD1. CDR1 and CDR2 (germline): LGHDT, YNNKEL (reference sequence). V shed 2 bases and J 3 bases; nucleotides not matched to a gene: 8. This CDR3 spans 16 amino acids. The CDR3 reads CASSQPLGGSTDTQYF. Written as DNA, the CDR3 is TGTGCCAGCAGCCAACCCTTAGGGGGCTCGACAGATACGCAGTATTTT.

About this clonotype itself: Since a much larger clone is just one base distant, this may be a read error. The rearrangement links TRBV5-1 to TRBJ1-1; D gene ambiguous. The CDR3 spans 11 residues. Germline V gene data show CDR1 as SGHRS and CDR2 as YFSETQ. The CDR3 reads CAGSLQGKAFF. The CDR3 DNA follows: TGCGCCGGCAGCTTGCAAGGGAAGGCTTTCTTT. The full variable domain, rest sourced from reference TRBV5-1 and TRBJ1-1, is KAGVTQTPRYLIKTRGQQVTLSCSPISGHRSVSWYQQTPGQGLQFLFEYFSETQRNKGNFPGRFSGRQFSNSRSEMNVSTLELGDSALYLCAGSLQGKAFFGQGTRLTVV.

The chain joins TRBV25-1 to TRBJ2-5; D ambiguous. The V gene lost 7 bases and the J gene lost 2 bases, with 2 bases spanning the gap. From germline, CDR1 is MGHDK and CDR2 SYGVNS. This CDR3 contains 10 residues. CDR3 in amino acids: CASMQETQYF. DNA of the CDR3: TGTGCCAGCATGCAAGAGACCCAGTACTTC.

This clonotype has a handful of counts. V gene TRBV4-2 combines with J gene TRBJ2-1; D may be TRBD1 or TRBD2 (5 bases each). V was pared by 4 bases and J by 0 bases, with 10 bases between. The CDR3 loop spans 15 amino acids. CDR1 and CDR2 from the germline V gene are LGHNA and YNFKEQ. CDR3 residues: CASSRGDSSYNEQFF. CDR3 nucleotides: TGTGCCAGCAGCCGGGGAGACAGCTCCTACAATGAGCAGTTCTTC.

This clonotype has a count of ten or more. The chain recombines TRBV12-3 or TRBV12-4 with TRBJ1-4, with TRBD1 matching over 9 bases. The CDR3 contains 14 residues. V dropped 5 bases and J dropped 7; count of bases not matched to a gene: 5. The CDR3 sequence: CASSRQGVPEKLFF. The DNA for the CDR3 is TGTGCCAGCAGTCGACAGGGGGTACCTGAAAAACTGTTTTTT.

This clonotype was found once. The V call is TRBV2, the J call TRBJ2-1, with D unclear. The CDR3 length is 13 residues. V lost 3 bases and J lost 6, with 9 bases in between. The V gene's germline CDR1 is SNHLY and CDR2 FYNNEI. CDR3 in amino acids: CASSEVGVNEQFF. The DNA for the CDR3 is TGTGCCAGCAGTGAGGTTGGGGTCAATGAGCAGTTCTTC.

The CDR3 coding sequence is TGTGCCATCACGCACAATGAGCAGTTCTTC. Its protein is CAITHNEQFF. The chain joins TRBV2 to TRBJ2-1; D gene unclear. CDR3 size: 10 residues. V was clipped by 10 bases and J by 5 bases, with 6 bases between them. Germline-derived CDR1 and CDR2 are SNHLY and FYNNEI.

CDR3 DNA: TGTGCCAGCAGCTTGGACCTCGAAACCTACGAGCAGTACTTC. Translating it yields CASSLDLETYEQYF. This sequence joins TRBV7-9 and TRBJ2-7; D is uncertain. The germline V gene has CDR1 SEHNR and CDR2 FQNEAQ (reference sequence). The CDR3 is made up of 14 amino acids. V was cut by 3 bases and J by 2 bases, with 11 bases left in between. The full variable domain, completed using reference TRBV7-9 and TRBJ2-7, is DTGVSQNPRHKITKRGQNVTFRCDPISEHNRLYWYRQTLGQGPEFLTYFQNEAQLEKSRLLSDRFSAERPKGSFSTLEIQRTEQGDSAMYLCASSLDLETYEQYFGPGTRLTVT.

This clonotype was detected ten times or more. The chain recombines TRBV5-1 with TRBJ1-3, with TRBD1 matching 7 bases. The junction had 3 bases not matched to a gene; V was cut back by 4 bases and J by 2 bases. Germline V gene data show CDR1 as SGHRS and CDR2 as YFSETQ. CDR3 length equals 14 residues. Here the CDR3 reads CASSGGQPGNTIYF. DNA of the CDR3: TGCGCCAGCAGCGGGGGACAGCCTGGAAACACCATATATTTT.

There are many counts of this clonotype. The junction and the germline gene differ at one end; a read error may be behind it. J is TRBJ1-5 and V is TRBV28, with 10 bases aligning to TRBD1. The germline V gene encodes CDR1 MDHEN and CDR2 SYDVKM. The CDR3 totals 15 residues. CDR3 sequence (DNA): TGTGCCAGCTGTTTTGGGGACAGGGGAAATCAGCCCCAGCATTTT. Its translation is CASCFGDRGNQPQHF. The complete variable domain, with remaining parts taken from reference TRBV28 and TRBJ1-5, reads DVKVTQSSRYLVKRTGEKVFLECVQDMDHENMFWYRQDPGLGLRLIYFSYDVKMKEKGDIPEGYSVSREKKERFSLILESASTNQTSMYLCASCFGDRGNQPQHFGDGTRLSIL.

Worth noting for this clonotype: Being one base from a much bigger clone, this may be a read error. The chain has TRBV12-3 or TRBV12-4 and TRBJ2-1; weak D call: TRBD1 (5 bases). Trimming left V 5 bases short and J 4 bases short, with 15 bases between. CDR3 size: 15 residues. The CDR3 DNA follows: TGTGCCAGCAGTCCACGAGAAGGGGTATACAATGAGCAGTTCTTC. Its protein product is CASSPREGVYNEQFF.

The V and J genes are TRBV20-1 and TRBJ1-6, with 7 positions matching TRBD1. The J segment lost 6 bases and the V segment lost 5 bases, leaving 10 bases of the junction unmatched. From germline, CDR1 is DFQATT and CDR2 SNEGSKA (reference sequence). The CDR3 extends over 15 amino acids. The CDR3 sequence is CSASRQGVGNSPLHF. CDR3 coding DNA: TGCAGTGCTTCGAGACAGGGTGTAGGTAATTCACCCCTCCACTTT.

This clonotype was detected ten times or more. V is TRBV11-2 and J is TRBJ2-3; D might be TRBD2 (6 bases). Germline V CDR1 and CDR2: SGHAT, FQNNGV. V shed 2 bases and J shed 0 bases, with 18 bases lying between them. The CDR3 runs to 18 residues. CDR3 region: CASSLLLASEYSTDTQYF. The CDR3 DNA reads TGTGCCAGCAGCTTACTGTTGGCTAGCGAATATAGCACAGATACGCAGTATTTT. The variable domain in full, with the rest retrieved from reference TRBV11-2 and TRBJ2-3, is EAGVAQSPRYKIIEKRQSVAFWCNPISGHATLYWYQQILGQGPKLLIQFQNNGVVDDSQLPKDRFSAERLKGVDSTLKIQPAKLEDSAVYLCASSLLLASEYSTDTQYFGPGTRLTVL.

This clonotype has a count of ten or more. Compared with germline, one end of the junction differs, possibly owing to a read error. The chain recombines TRBV4-3 with TRBJ2-5; 7 bases map to TRBD2. The CDR3 spans 16 residues. CDR1 and CDR2 (germline): LGHNA, YSLEER. As DNA, the CDR3 is TGCTCCAGCAGCCCGGAGAGAGCGGGGTTCCAAGAGACCCAGTACTTC. Encoded protein: CSSSPERAGFQETQYF.

This clonotype was seen repeatedly, ten times or more. The chain carries TRBV9 and TRBJ2-3, with D tentatively TRBD1 (6 bases). V dropped 0 bases and J dropped 5 bases, with 16 bases sitting between them. Germline CDR1 is SGDLS and CDR2 is YYNGEE. The CDR3 runs to 16 residues. CDR3 nucleotides: TGTGCCAGCAGCGTAGAGCTGGGGGCGGTGGGAGATACGCAGTATTTT. Translation gives CASSVELGAVGDTQYF.

There are many counts of this clonotype. The V gene is TRBV15, the J gene TRBJ2-7, with TRBD2 matching over 7 bases. The CDR3 has 16 amino acids. After removal of 0 bases from V and 2 bases from J, the junction contained 7 bases not matched to a gene. The germline gives CDR1 LNHNV, CDR2 YYDKDF (reference sequence). In nucleotides, the CDR3 is TGTGCCACCAGCAGAGATCGGGGAGGGAGGGCCTACGAGCAGTACTTC. Its translation is CATSRDRGGRAYEQYF.